This T cell receptor (beta chain) originates from a study of T cells after yellow fever vaccination. The CDR3 is made up of 12 amino acids. Trimming pared 5 bases from V and 2 bases from J, leaving 9 bases between. Germline assignment: CDR1 DFQATT and CDR2 SNEGSKA (reference sequence). From the 5' RACE reads, TCRdb called clonotypes with MiXCR, one entry per CDR3 protein. The table records hundreds of thousands of distinct CDR3 sequences, roughly 4.3% of them present only once. This clonotype was obtained from a man between 18 and 29 years old who received the YFV17D yellow fever vaccine. V gene TRBV20-1 combines with J gene TRBJ2-5; no clear D. Sequences were derived from PBMCs, sampled 5 days after the yellow fever booster vaccination. CDR3 nucleotides: TGCAGTGCTCTGGGTGGGCAAGAGACCCAGTACTTC. Protein sequence: CSALGGQETQYF.